Sequencing of this TCR beta chain was carried out in a study of T cells in Graves' hyperthyroidism and ophthalmopathy (dated by TCRdb to between 2018 and 2020). About the study as a whole: Peripheral blood was collected at initial diagnosis, before any treatment. The paper reports TCR Vbeta CDR3 sequencing of over 120 peripheral blood samples: approximately 41 ophthalmopathy, 70 to 85 hyperthyroidism and around 17 progressor patients. After sampling, hyperthyroidism patients received methimazole starting at 30 mg daily, and ophthalmopathy patients received high-dose intravenous methylprednisolone. A discovery cohort of about a hundred patients, fewer than 50 with Graves' ophthalmopathy and under 60 with stable Graves' hyperthyroidism, was used to find distinguishing TCR V-J signatures. In roughly six Graves' hyperthyroidism patients, the study also compared T-cell repertoires from thyroid tissue with T-cell repertoires from blood. Prospective prediction of ophthalmopathy was tested in an independent validation cohort consisting of fewer than 20 hyperthyroidism patients and 15 to 17 patients who later progressed to ophthalmopathy. The 100 or so discovery patients were randomly divided into training and test sets at a 7:3 ratio. On the study overall, not on this receptor specifically: Ophthalmopathy was separated from stable hyperthyroidism by a 13 V-J signature model, with over 85% sensitivity and roughly 84% specificity obtained in cross-validation and 80%/75% obtained in testing. Most expanded thyroid clonotypes (frequency above 0.001) were also found in blood, which suggests that blood repertoires may mirror thyroid immune responses. In validation, the model predicted progression to ophthalmopathy with approximately 69% sensitivity and approximately 78% specificity, a median of about six months before onset. No statistical method was used to fix the sample size in advance, and group allocation was not hidden from the investigators.

The CDR3 measures 16 amino acids from cysteine to phenylalanine. Only CDR3 DNA is held: 48 bases, read in frame from base 1. Relative to germline, V is missing 4 bases and J is missing 6 bases, with 12 bases of the junction outside any gene match. CDR1 is given as SQVTM and CDR2 as ANQGSEA, both from the germline V gene. Ophthalmopathy patients had moderately to severely active disease, Clinical Activity Score of at least 3, NOSPECS grade of at least 4, and duration under 3 months. Any patient with an uncontrolled infection, another autoimmune disease, pregnancy or lactation was excluded. Clinical symptoms, serum thyroxine and TRAb, thyroid ultrasound, and orbital computed tomography formed the basis for the diagnoses. PBMCs were separated from 10 ml of fresh peripheral blood using Ficoll-Paque density gradient centrifugation. Trizol reagent was used to extract total RNA, and RNA quality was then checked on an Agilent 2100 Bioanalyzer.

The TCR beta CDR3 regions were amplified from RNA transcripts. The TCR CDR3 was subjected to a first round of RT-PCR using the HTBI primer set and the Qiagen OneStep RT-PCR kit. Libraries were constructed in a second round of multiplex PCR, after which size selection and purification were performed. Paired-end sequencing of the libraries was performed with 100 bp reads on an Illumina HiSeq2000. The paper's data handling went like this. SOAPnuke was used to process the raw data, with reads discarded if the reads contained adapters or uncalled bases, had a mean Phred below 15, or lacked an exact constant-primer or identifier match. COPE v1.2.5 was used to merge the high-quality paired reads, and each unique nucleotide sequence was defined as a clonotype. Clonotypes were aligned to IMGT TRBV, TRBD and TRBJ reference segments using MiTCR v1.1. The analysis included only V-J combinations with a frequency above 0.0001, which together covered roughly 99% of the repertoires. The TCS score was defined as the ratio of F50 (clonal expansion) to E x V (chaos), calculated using BLOSUM62-based TCRdist between CDR3 peptides within each V-J. Welch's t-statistics and random forest reduced several hundred V-J features to about 13, which were used in a naive Bayes classifier (R e1071). TCRdb took the public reads, trimmed them with fastp at Q25, ran MiXCR for clone calling and kept in-frame beta chains. Identical CDR3 protein sequences are pooled into one entry, listed with their most common genes and DNA. These V and J calls derive from TCRdb rather than the authors' analysis. The sample table contains about 640,000 distinct CDR3 sequences; only one count was recorded for around 20% of them. Around a third of the sample belongs to the ten largest clones.

At least ten counts were recorded for this clonotype. There is no known antigen for this receptor. Base qualities were left out, and no much larger clone turns up one base away. This sequence was found in a man aged 25 to 40 with Graves' ophthalmopathy. The chain couples TRBV29-1 to TRBJ2-7, and 13 junctional nucleotides match TRBD2. Sequencing used blood. The DNA sequence is given as TGCAGCGTTGGATTTGCCACTCGGACTAGCGGGAGCGAGCAGTACTTC. Protein translation: CSVGFATRTSGSEQYF.